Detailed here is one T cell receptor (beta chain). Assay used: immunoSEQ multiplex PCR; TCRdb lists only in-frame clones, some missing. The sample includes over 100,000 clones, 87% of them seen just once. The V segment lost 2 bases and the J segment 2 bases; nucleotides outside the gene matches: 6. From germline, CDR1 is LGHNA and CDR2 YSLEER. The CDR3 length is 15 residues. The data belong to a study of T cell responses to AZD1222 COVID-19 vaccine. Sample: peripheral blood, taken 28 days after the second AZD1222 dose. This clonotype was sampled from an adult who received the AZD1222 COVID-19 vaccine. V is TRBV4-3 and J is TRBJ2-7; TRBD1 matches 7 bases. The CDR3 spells CASSQQWTGPYEQYF. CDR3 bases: TGCGCCAGCAGCCAACAATGGACAGGCCCCTACGAGCAGTACTTC.